Listed below are T cell receptor beta chains from one sample, sequenced in a study of blood T cell repertoires in COVID-19. Here immunoSEQ multiplex PCR was the method, and the copy in TCRdb shows in-frame clones only, minus some. The sample yields tens of thousands of clones, approximately 86% seen once. Sequenced material: peripheral blood. The receptors come from a man over 45 with active or convalescent COVID-19. Both conserved end residues are part of each CDR3. A D gene is named only where the DNA matches it firmly. Size values are once, few and many counts, or a class for expanded clones, and some rows have none.

NA	TRBD1	TRBV11-2	TRBJ1-3	CASSEQGPSGNTIYF	TGTGCCAGCAGCGAACAGGGGCCCTCTGGAAACACCATATATTTT
few	NA	TRBV7-8	TRBJ1-2	CASSFADGYTF	TGTGCCAGCAGCTTTGCGGATGGCTACACCTTC
NA	TRBD1	TRBV30	TRBJ2-7	CAWNRDRGDEQYF	TGTGCCTGGAACCGGGACAGGGGGGACGAGCAGTACTTC
NA	NA	TRBV11-2	TRBJ2-7	CASSLDGTSYEQYF	TGTGCCAGCAGCTTAGACGGTACCTCCTACGAGCAGTACTTC
NA	NA	TRBV28	TRBJ2-2	CASSSGAGTGELFF	TGTGCCAGCAGTTCAGGGGCGGGCACCGGGGAGCTGTTTTTT
NA	TRBD1	TRBV18	TRBJ1-2	CASSPTTGDYGYTF	TGTGCCAGCTCACCGACTACAGGGGACTATGGCTACACCTTC
NA	NA	TRBV7-8	TRBJ2-3	CASSLWGDTQYF	TGTGCCAGCAGCTTATGGGGGGACACGCAGTATTTT
few	NA	TRBV6-5	TRBJ2-1	CASKRAVGYDEQFF	TGTGCCAGCAAGAGGGCGGTCGGTTATGATGAGCAGTTCTTC
NA	TRBD1	TRBV4-1	TRBJ2-2	CASTLTGEETGELFF	TGCGCCAGCACCCTGACAGGGGAAGAGACCGGGGAGCTGTTTTTT
NA	NA	TRBV6-4	TRBJ1-1	CASSGTGSTEAFF	TGTGCCAGCAGCGGTACAGGGTCCACTGAAGCTTTCTTT